The rows below give T cell receptor beta chains drawn from one sample of a study of blood T cell repertoires in COVID-19. Profiling relied on immunoSEQ multiplex PCR, and the TCRdb table lists in-frame clones only, not all of them. This sample has 70,000 to 95,000 clones; roughly 96% occur once, and the top ten carry around 4.2%. Sequenced: peripheral blood. Receptors originate from a human donor with active COVID-19. The donor label of this sample is uncertain. Each CDR3 is given with its conserved first and last residue. The D gene is left open where the match is weak. Expanded clones get a size class; other rows say once, few or many, or leave the size out.

D	J	V	size	DNA	CDR3
TRBD1	TRBJ1-1	TRBV5-1	NA	TGCGCCAGCTCGGGACAGGGGGGAATGAACACTGAAGCTTTCTTT	CASSGQGGMNTEAFF
NA	TRBJ1-2	TRBV9	NA	TGTGCCAGCAGCGTAGCAGGCGACGTAGGCTACACCTTC	CASSVAGDVGYTF
TRBD2	TRBJ2-2	TRBV11-2	once	TGTGCCAGCAGCTTAGTGGCGGGAGGGTACACCGGGGAGCTGTTTTTT	CASSLVAGGYTGELFF
NA	TRBJ1-5	TRBV24-1	NA	TGTGCCACCAGTGCCAGGGGTAATCAGCCCCAGCATTTT	CATSARGNQPQHF
NA	TRBJ2-5	TRBV6-5	NA	TGTGCCAGTAGAGAAGAGACCCAGTACTTC	CASREETQYF
NA	TRBJ2-7	TRBV21-1	NA	TGTGCCAGCAGCAAAGTCGAAATACTAGCGGGTTCGTACGAGCAGTACTTC	CASSKVEILAGSYEQYF
TRBD1	TRBJ2-7	TRBV2	NA	TGTGCCAGCAGTGGACAGGGCAGCTCCTACGAGCAGTACTTC	CASSGQGSSYEQYF
TRBD1	TRBJ1-2	TRBV4-3	NA	TGCGCCAGCAGCCAAGATGGCCAGGGGGCGAGCGGCTACACCTTC	CASSQDGQGASGYTF
NA	TRBJ2-7	TRBV5-1	NA	TGCGCCAGCACCTCAGACAGCTCCTACGAGCAGTACTTC	CASTSDSSYEQYF
TRBD2	TRBJ2-4	TRBV7-8	NA	TGTGCCAGCAGCTTGGTAGCGGGAGTCGGGGAAAACATTCAGTACTTC	CASSLVAGVGENIQYF
TRBD2	TRBJ2-2	TRBV27	NA	TGTGCCAGCAGTTTCCGGCCTGGGTGGACTAGCGGACAGAACACCGGGGAGCTGTTTTTT	CASSFRPGWTSGQNTGELFF
NA	TRBJ1-1	TRBV18	NA	TGTGCCAGCTCACCACGGAGGGACACTGAAGCTTTCTTT	CASSPRRDTEAFF
NA	TRBJ1-6	TRBV14	NA	TGTGCCAGCAGCCATGGGGGGGCCCGCGGGTCACCCCTCCACTTT	CASSHGGARGSPLHF
NA	TRBJ2-7	TRBV23-1	NA	TGCGCCAGCAGTCAAACAGGTTACTTC	CASSQTGYF
NA	TRBJ1-2	TRBV6-5	NA	TGTGCCAGCAGTCCCATACCCGGGAATGGCTACACCTTC	CASSPIPGNGYTF
TRBD1	TRBJ2-1	TRBV5-1	NA	TGCGCCAGCAGCTTGGCGGGATTTACGGGACAGGGGACGTGGAATGAGCAGTTCTTC	CASSLAGFTGQGTWNEQFF
TRBD2	TRBJ2-3	TRBV14	NA	TGTGCCAGCAGCCTGCTAGCGGGGGGGGTCACAGATACGCAGTATTTT	CASSLLAGGVTDTQYF
TRBD1	TRBJ1-2	TRBV5-1	NA	TGCGCCAGCAGCAAAGACGGGACAGGTGGCTACACCTTC	CASSKDGTGGYTF